Presented here are 16 T cell receptor beta chains from one specimen sequenced in a study of beta chain features in type 1 diabetes. The study reverse transcribed the entire isolated RNA, so it sequenced expressed TCRB transcripts. The method was immunoSEQ multiplex PCR; TCRdb's version includes in-frame clones alone and lacks a portion of them. The sample lists 900,000 or so clones; roughly 15% were seen once. Sequencing was carried out using naive CD4+ T cells from blood. The origin of the receptors is a woman aged 18-30 years in good health.

J is TRBJ2-4 and V is TRBV4-3, with D tentatively TRBD2 (7 bases). The ends were cut back, 0 bases at V and 5 bases at J, with 17 bases in the middle. CDR3 length: 17 residues. The germline V gene has CDR1 LGHNA and CDR2 YSLEER. CDR3 residues: CASSQEAGAGRQNIQYF. The CDR3 nucleotides read TGCGCCAGCAGCCAAGAGGCGGGGGCGGGTCGGCAAAACATTCAGTACTTC.

This clone was seen only a few times. The CDR3 DNA follows: TGTGCCAGCGGCCCTAGCGGGAGGAAGTACAATGAGCAGTTCTTC. Amino acids: CASGPSGRKYNEQFF. The rearrangement joins TRBV5-4 to TRBJ2-1; 11 bases agree with TRBD2. The CDR3 is 15 amino acids. Germline V gene lookup returns CDR1 SGHNT and CDR2 YYREEE (reference sequence). After removal of 7 bases from V and 4 bases from J, the junction contained 7 bases not matched to a gene.

This clone occurred a few times. The chain combines TRBV10-3 with TRBJ2-7; D is unresolved. The germline V and J ends were trimmed by 6 bases and 2 bases, with 14 bases remaining between them. The CDR3 is made up of 14 amino acids. The germline V gene encodes CDR1 ENHRY and CDR2 SYGVKD. The CDR3 loop reads CAIRDRTGPYEQYF. DNA for the CDR3: TGTGCCATCAGGGACCGGACGGGCCCCTACGAGCAGTACTTC.

The gene calls are TRBV7-9 and TRBJ2-2; 7 nucleotides agree with TRBD1. The V and J ends lost 6 bases and 6 bases, in that order; junction bases with no gene match: 4. CDR1 is SEHNR, CDR2 FQNEAQ, per germline (reference sequence). This CDR3 is built from 13 residues. The CDR3 DNA reads as TGTGCCAGCAGTTTCCAGGGGGCCGGGGAGCTGTTTTTT. Translated, it gives CASSFQGAGELFF.

CDR3 sequence (DNA): TGTGCCAGCAGAGGTCAGCGTTCAACTAATGAAAAACTGTTTTTT. Its protein product is CASRGQRSTNEKLFF. V is TRBV4-2 and J is TRBJ1-4, with D uncertain. V lost 6 bases and J lost 0, with 11 bases in between. There are 15 residues in the CDR3. Germline assignment: CDR1 LGHNA and CDR2 YNFKEQ.

This clone has a handful of counts. V gene TRBV11-2 combines with J gene TRBJ1-2; a possible D gene is TRBD1 (6 bases). The CDR3 loop spans 15 amino acids. Germline-derived CDR1 and CDR2 are SGHAT and FQNNGV. Trimming left V 7 bases short and J 2 bases short, with 17 bases between. The CDR3 region is CASNESPGQNYGYTF. In DNA form, the CDR3 reads TGTGCCAGCAACGAGAGCCCCGGACAGAACTATGGCTACACCTTC.

This clone was seen a handful of times. This chain uses TRBV4-3 with TRBJ2-2; no clear D. V was pared by 0 bases and J by 6 bases, with 2 bases between. The germline V gene has CDR1 LGHNA and CDR2 YSLEER. The length of the CDR3 is 12 residues. CDR3 loop: CASSQDSGELFF. The CDR3 nucleotides are TGCGCCAGCAGCCAAGATTCCGGGGAGCTGTTTTTT.

This rearrangement joins TRBV19 to TRBJ1-1; D is ambiguous. With 6 bases removed from V and 5 bases from J, the gap between germline ends came to 16 bases. The CDR3 consists of 14 residues. Germline loops: CDR1 LNHDA, CDR2 SQIVND (reference sequence). The CDR3 DNA reads as TGTGCCAGTAGCCTACTGGCAGGAGGTACTGAAGCTTTCTTT. This translates into CASSLLAGGTEAFF.

The chain combines TRBV4-1 with TRBJ2-1; 12 bases match TRBD2. J lost 8 bases, V lost 2 bases, and 4 bases had no gene match. This CDR3 is built from 15 residues. Germline V lookup: CDR1 MGHRA, CDR2 YSYEKL. The CDR3 nucleotides are TGCGCCAGCAGCCAATCTCTAGCGGGAGGGGATGAGCAGTTCTTC. Residues: CASSQSLAGGDEQFF.

This clone has more than one count but fewer than ten. The chain has TRBV7-2 and TRBJ2-1; 9 bases align to TRBD2. The germline V gene has CDR1 SGHTA and CDR2 FQGNSA. V lost 1 base to trimming and J lost 12 bases; unmatched junction nucleotides: 13. This CDR3 contains 16 residues. CDR3 loop: CASSLGGSSGTIRQFF. The CDR3 nucleotides are TGTGCCAGCAGCTTAGGGGGGTCTAGCGGGACCATACGGCAGTTCTTC.

This clone was picked up a small number of times. The chain is built from TRBV2 and TRBJ2-1; D might be TRBD2 (6 bases). Germline CDR1 is SNHLY and CDR2 is FYNNEI. The CDR3 totals 13 residues. V lost 7 bases and J lost 9, with 16 bases in between. DNA for the CDR3: TGTGCCAGCATGGGAGGCGTCCGTACTGAGCAGTTCTTC. Translation: CASMGGVRTEQFF.

The chain uses TRBV18 and TRBJ1-1, with D perhaps matching TRBD1 (5 bases). Germline V gene lookup returns CDR1 KGHSH and CDR2 LQKENI. CDR3 size: 14 residues. With 5 bases removed from V and 0 bases from J, the gap between germline ends came to 10 bases. The CDR3 region is CASSFDRMNTEAFF. DNA for the CDR3: TGTGCCAGCTCATTCGACAGAATGAACACTGAAGCTTTCTTT.

This clone was picked up a small number of times. The chain joins TRBV7-8 to TRBJ2-7; 7 positions agree with TRBD1. With V trimmed by 3 bases and J by 7 bases, 0 bases remained unmatched. Germline CDR1 reads SGHVS; CDR2 reads FQNEAQ. The CDR3 covers 11 residues. CDR3 DNA: TGTGCCAGCAGCTTGGACAGGGAGCAGTACTTC. Translating gives CASSLDREQYF.

V is TRBV6-5 and J is TRBJ2-7; no firm D call. CDR3 length: 13 residues. CDR1 MNHEY and CDR2 SVGAGI come from the germline V gene. V was trimmed by 0 bases and J by 6 bases, leaving 9 bases between them. In DNA, the CDR3 is TGTGCCAGCAGTTACTCGGCAGAACGCGAGCAGTACTTC. Translating gives CASSYSAEREQYF.

In its sample, this clone was seen once. The chain couples TRBV21-1 to TRBJ1-1; the table's D gene call, TRBD1, was not cross checked with the DNA. TRBV21-1 is noted as a pseudogene. The CDR3 is made up of 13 amino acids. The CDR3 nucleotides are TGTGCCAGCAGCCGTCGAAACCCAACCAGGGGGAACTTT. Protein sequence: CASSRRNPTRGNF.

This clone was seen a few times. V usage is TRBV19 and J usage is TRBJ2-4, with D perhaps being TRBD1 or TRBD2 (5 bases each). The CDR3 contains 14 residues. Trimming took 9 bases from V and 0 from J, leaving 12 bases between them. Germline values: CDR1 LNHDA, CDR2 SQIVND (reference sequence). For the CDR3, the DNA is TGTGCCAGCCGGGACCAGCTAGCCAAAAACATTCAGTACTTC. It yields the protein CASRDQLAKNIQYF. Full variable domain (rest looked up from reference TRBV19 and TRBJ2-4): DGGITQSPKYLFRKEGQNVTLSCEQNLNHDAMYWYRQDPGQGLRLIYYSQIVNDFQKGDIAEGYSVSREKKESFPLTVTSAQKNPTAFYLCASRDQLAKNIQYFGAGTRLSVL.